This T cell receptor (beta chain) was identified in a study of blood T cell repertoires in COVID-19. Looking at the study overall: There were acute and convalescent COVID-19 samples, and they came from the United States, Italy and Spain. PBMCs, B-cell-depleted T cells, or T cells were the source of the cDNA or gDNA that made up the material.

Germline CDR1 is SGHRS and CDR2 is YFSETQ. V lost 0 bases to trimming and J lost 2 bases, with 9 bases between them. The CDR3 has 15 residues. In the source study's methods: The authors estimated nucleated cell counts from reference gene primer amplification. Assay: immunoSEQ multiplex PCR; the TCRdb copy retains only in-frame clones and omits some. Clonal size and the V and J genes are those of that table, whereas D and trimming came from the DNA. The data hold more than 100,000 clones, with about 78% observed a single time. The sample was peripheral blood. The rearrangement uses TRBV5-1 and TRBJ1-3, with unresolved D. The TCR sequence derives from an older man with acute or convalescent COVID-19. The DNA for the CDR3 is TGCGCCAGCAGCTTGGCTGGGCAGACTGGAAACACCATATATTTT. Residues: CASSLAGQTGNTIYF.